These T cell receptor beta chains were read from a single sample in a study of T cell changes during pregnancy in multiple sclerosis. Generated by immunoSEQ multiplex PCR, the TCRdb table keeps only in-frame clones and is missing some. The repertoire holds about 44,000 clones, with 90% as singletons. The sample was CD4+ T cells from peripheral blood mononuclear cells, taken before pregnancy. These receptors originate from a female donor with multiple sclerosis, enrolled in a pregnancy study. CDR3s include the opening cysteine and the closing phenylalanine or tryptophan. The order of the fields is D gene, clone size, CDR3 length, V gene, J gene, CDR3 protein, CDR3 DNA. The D gene is left open where the match is weak. Where a row states a size, it is once, few, many or the class of an expanded clone; other rows omit it.

D gene: .; clone size: once; CDR3 length: 14; V gene: TRBV7-6; J gene: TRBJ2-5; CDR3 protein: CASSIGTVGETQYF; CDR3 DNA: TGTGCCAGCAGCATAGGGACTGTGGGCGAGACCCAGTACTTC
D gene: TRBD1; clone size: .; CDR3 length: 13; V gene: TRBV19; J gene: TRBJ2-7; CDR3 protein: CASSRGQGNEQYF; CDR3 DNA: TGTGCCAGTAGTAGGGGACAGGGTAACGAGCAGTACTTC
D gene: .; clone size: .; CDR3 length: 14; V gene: TRBV7-3; J gene: TRBJ1-6; CDR3 protein: CASSPTGSRSPLHF; CDR3 DNA: TGTGCCAGCAGCCCTACGGGGTCGAGATCACCCCTCCACTTT
D gene: .; clone size: .; CDR3 length: 12; V gene: TRBV30; J gene: TRBJ2-7; CDR3 protein: CAWGGTAYEQYF; CDR3 DNA: TGTGCCTGGGGGGGGACAGCCTACGAGCAGTACTTC
D gene: .; clone size: .; CDR3 length: 13; V gene: TRBV11-3; J gene: TRBJ2-7; CDR3 protein: CASSLNQGNEQYF; CDR3 DNA: TGTGCCAGCAGCCTAAATCAGGGAAACGAGCAGTACTTC
D gene: .; clone size: .; CDR3 length: 11; V gene: TRBV30; J gene: TRBJ1-1; CDR3 protein: CAWRANTEAFF; CDR3 DNA: TGTGCCTGGAGGGCTAACACTGAAGCTTTCTTT
D gene: TRBD1; clone size: once; CDR3 length: 18; V gene: TRBV2; J gene: TRBJ2-1; CDR3 protein: CASKRDRGLLSSYNEQFF; CDR3 DNA: TGTGCCAGCAAACGGGACAGGGGGCTTCTAAGCTCCTACAATGAGCAGTTCTTC
D gene: .; clone size: .; CDR3 length: 13; V gene: TRBV7-2; J gene: TRBJ1-5; CDR3 protein: CASSFGGTKPQHF; CDR3 DNA: TGTGCCAGCAGCTTCGGGGGTACTAAGCCCCAGCATTTT
D gene: TRBD1; clone size: once; CDR3 length: 14; V gene: TRBV19; J gene: TRBJ2-1; CDR3 protein: CASKLGTGGYEQFF; CDR3 DNA: TGTGCCAGTAAATTGGGGACAGGGGGTTATGAGCAGTTCTTC
D gene: .; clone size: once; CDR3 length: 15; V gene: TRBV27; J gene: TRBJ1-5; CDR3 protein: CASSLFSGIGQPQHF; CDR3 DNA: TGTGCCAGCAGTTTATTCTCAGGGATAGGTCAGCCCCAGCATTTT
D gene: TRBD1; clone size: .; CDR3 length: 16; V gene: TRBV10-3; J gene: TRBJ2-2; CDR3 protein: CAISEQGDRNTGELFF; CDR3 DNA: TGTGCCATCAGTGAGCAGGGGGATAGGAACACCGGGGAGCTGTTTTTT
D gene: .; clone size: .; CDR3 length: 13; V gene: TRBV28; J gene: TRBJ2-5; CDR3 protein: CASSPGLQETQYF; CDR3 DNA: TGTGCCAGCAGTCCTGGACTCCAAGAGACCCAGTACTTC
D gene: TRBD1; clone size: .; CDR3 length: 14; V gene: TRBV19; J gene: TRBJ1-5; CDR3 protein: CASSGRDRGKPQHF; CDR3 DNA: TGTGCCAGTAGTGGTCGGGACAGGGGGAAGCCCCAGCATTTT
D gene: TRBD1; clone size: .; CDR3 length: 16; V gene: TRBV5-1; J gene: TRBJ2-3; CDR3 protein: CASSSLGGQAPDTQYF; CDR3 DNA: TGCGCCAGCAGCTCTTTAGGGGGACAGGCTCCTGATACGCAGTATTTT
D gene: TRBD2; clone size: .; CDR3 length: 16; V gene: TRBV27; J gene: TRBJ2-1; CDR3 protein: CASSRGTSGSYNEQFF; CDR3 DNA: TGTGCCAGCAGTAGAGGGACTAGCGGATCCTACAATGAGCAGTTCTTC
D gene: .; clone size: .; CDR3 length: 14; V gene: TRBV28; J gene: TRBJ1-1; CDR3 protein: CASSSERGRTEAFF; CDR3 DNA: TGTGCCAGCAGTTCCGAGCGGGGGAGAACTGAAGCTTTCTTT
D gene: TRBD1; clone size: once; CDR3 length: 14; V gene: TRBV28; J gene: TRBJ1-3; CDR3 protein: CASSFTGAGNTIYF; CDR3 DNA: TGTGCCAGCAGTTTTACAGGGGCTGGAAACACCATATATTTT
D gene: .; clone size: .; CDR3 length: 14; V gene: TRBV7-9; J gene: TRBJ1-1; CDR3 protein: CASSLQGGNTEAFF; CDR3 DNA: TGTGCCAGCAGCTTACAGGGTGGGAACACTGAAGCTTTCTTT
D gene: TRBD2; clone size: .; CDR3 length: 17; V gene: TRBV28; J gene: TRBJ2-3; CDR3 protein: CAIHPGTSFWGTDTQYF; CDR3 DNA: TGTGCCATCCACCCCGGGACTAGTTTTTGGGGCACAGATACGCAGTATTTT
D gene: TRBD1; clone size: few; CDR3 length: 13; V gene: TRBV11-1; J gene: TRBJ1-1; CDR3 protein: CASKVDRDTEAFF; CDR3 DNA: TGTGCCAGCAAGGTGGACAGGGACACTGAAGCTTTCTTT
D gene: TRBD1; clone size: .; CDR3 length: 16; V gene: TRBV19; J gene: TRBJ2-4; CDR3 protein: CASTTPGQGPKNIQYF; CDR3 DNA: TGTGCCAGCACCACACCGGGACAGGGGCCCAAAAACATTCAGTACTTC
D gene: TRBD2; clone size: .; CDR3 length: 18; V gene: TRBV10-2; J gene: TRBJ2-1; CDR3 protein: CASSELRLAGGIGNEQFF; CDR3 DNA: TGCGCCAGCAGTGAGCTACGGCTAGCGGGAGGAATCGGGAATGAGCAGTTCTTC
D gene: .; clone size: once; CDR3 length: 17; V gene: TRBV15; J gene: TRBJ2-6; CDR3 protein: CATSKRTSATGANVLTF; CDR3 DNA: TGTGCCACCAGCAAAAGGACATCGGCTACAGGGGCCAACGTCCTGACTTTC
D gene: TRBD1; clone size: .; CDR3 length: 14; V gene: TRBV19; J gene: TRBJ2-1; CDR3 protein: CASYPRQGIGEQFF; CDR3 DNA: TGTGCCAGTTATCCGAGACAGGGGATCGGGGAGCAGTTCTTC
D gene: TRBD1; clone size: .; CDR3 length: 14; V gene: TRBV19; J gene: TRBJ1-5; CDR3 protein: CASRRTGEGWPQHF; CDR3 DNA: TGTGCCAGTAGGAGGACAGGGGAAGGCTGGCCCCAGCATTTT
D gene: TRBD2; clone size: once; CDR3 length: 18; V gene: TRBV5-1; J gene: TRBJ2-7; CDR3 protein: CASSLGGSSGGQAYEQYF; CDR3 DNA: TGCGCCAGCAGCTTGGGGGGGTCTAGCGGGGGGCAAGCCTACGAGCAGTACTTC
D gene: TRBD1; clone size: .; CDR3 length: 16; V gene: TRBV5-1; J gene: TRBJ1-1; CDR3 protein: CASRPAGTGVNTEAFF; CDR3 DNA: TGCGCCAGCCGACCCGCTGGGACAGGGGTGAACACTGAAGCTTTCTTT
D gene: TRBD1; clone size: .; CDR3 length: 14; V gene: TRBV30; J gene: TRBJ2-7; CDR3 protein: CAWKNGTGSYEQYF; CDR3 DNA: TGTGCCTGGAAGAATGGGACAGGCTCCTACGAGCAGTACTTT
D gene: TRBD2; clone size: .; CDR3 length: 17; V gene: TRBV5-1; J gene: TRBJ2-3; CDR3 protein: CASSYGLAGGSTDTQYF; CDR3 DNA: TGCGCCAGCAGCTATGGACTAGCGGGGGGTAGCACAGATACGCAGTATTTT
D gene: .; clone size: .; CDR3 length: 14; V gene: TRBV2; J gene: TRBJ2-1; CDR3 protein: CASSEMRTGSEQFF; CDR3 DNA: TGTGCCAGCAGTGAGATGAGAACTGGTAGTGAGCAGTTCTTC
D gene: .; clone size: once; CDR3 length: 14; V gene: TRBV5-4; J gene: TRBJ1-1; CDR3 protein: CASSFRQSNTEAFF; CDR3 DNA: TGTGCCAGCAGCTTCAGACAGTCAAACACTGAAGCTTTCTTT
D gene: .; clone size: .; CDR3 length: 15; V gene: TRBV28; J gene: TRBJ2-7; CDR3 protein: CASSPGGAANYEQYF; CDR3 DNA: TGTGCCAGCAGCCCCGGGGGAGCGGCAAACTACGAGCAGTACTTC
D gene: TRBD1; clone size: few; CDR3 length: 15; V gene: TRBV6-6; J gene: TRBJ1-3; CDR3 protein: CASSYSGTGGNTIYF; CDR3 DNA: TGTGCCAGCAGTTACTCGGGGACAGGGGGAAACACCATATATTTT
D gene: .; clone size: .; CDR3 length: 15; V gene: TRBV7-3; J gene: TRBJ2-5; CDR3 protein: CASSLEGRRGETQYF; CDR3 DNA: TGTGCCAGCAGCTTAGAGGGGAGGAGAGGGGAGACCCAGTACTTC
D gene: .; clone size: .; CDR3 length: 14; V gene: TRBV29-1; J gene: TRBJ2-3; CDR3 protein: CSVKRDWGTDTQYF; CDR3 DNA: TGCAGCGTTAAACGGGACTGGGGGACAGATACGCAGTATTTT
D gene: .; clone size: once; CDR3 length: 14; V gene: TRBV25-1; J gene: TRBJ1-1; CDR3 protein: CASSVGGRGTEAFF; CDR3 DNA: TGTGCCAGCAGCGTCGGGGGAAGGGGCACTGAAGCTTTCTTT
D gene: TRBD1; clone size: .; CDR3 length: 13; V gene: TRBV28; J gene: TRBJ2-7; CDR3 protein: CASGQGIGYEQYF; CDR3 DNA: TGTGCCAGCGGACAGGGTATTGGTTACGAGCAGTACTTC
D gene: TRBD1; clone size: .; CDR3 length: 14; V gene: TRBV6-5; J gene: TRBJ1-3; CDR3 protein: CASHPDRVGNTIYF; CDR3 DNA: TGTGCCAGCCACCCGGACAGGGTTGGAAACACCATATATTTT
D gene: .; clone size: .; CDR3 length: 17; V gene: TRBV7-2; J gene: TRBJ2-1; CDR3 protein: CASSSHLGGSSYNEQFF; CDR3 DNA: TGTGCCAGCAGCTCTCATCTAGGTGGGAGCTCCTACAATGAGCAGTTCTTC
D gene: .; clone size: .; CDR3 length: 14; V gene: TRBV11-2; J gene: TRBJ2-1; CDR3 protein: CASSPWGGHNEQFF; CDR3 DNA: TGTGCCAGCAGCCCCTGGGGGGGCCACAATGAGCAGTTCTTC
D gene: .; clone size: .; CDR3 length: 17; V gene: TRBV6-1; J gene: TRBJ2-5; CDR3 protein: CASSEAMGWRGQETQYF; CDR3 DNA: TGTGCCAGCAGTGAAGCAATGGGGTGGCGGGGACAAGAGACCCAGTACTTC
D gene: .; clone size: .; CDR3 length: 13; V gene: TRBV27; J gene: TRBJ1-1; CDR3 protein: CASSFSKNTEAFF; CDR3 DNA: TGTGCCAGCAGTTTTTCAAAGAACACTGAAGCTTTCTTT
D gene: .; clone size: .; CDR3 length: 15; V gene: TRBV11-3; J gene: TRBJ2-7; CDR3 protein: CASSLGTGDSYEQYF; CDR3 DNA: TGTGCCAGCAGCTTAGGAACAGGCGATTCCTACGAGCAGTACTTC
D gene: TRBD1; clone size: .; CDR3 length: 13; V gene: TRBV9; J gene: TRBJ2-7; CDR3 protein: CASSSGTGSEQYF; CDR3 DNA: TGTGCCAGCAGCTCCGGGACAGGGAGCGAGCAGTACTTC
D gene: TRBD2; clone size: .; CDR3 length: 13; V gene: TRBV19; J gene: TRBJ2-3; CDR3 protein: CASSVSGKYTQYF; CDR3 DNA: TGTGCCAGTAGTGTTAGCGGGAAATATACGCAGTATTTT
D gene: .; clone size: .; CDR3 length: 14; V gene: TRBV28; J gene: TRBJ2-5; CDR3 protein: CASSLAGPQRTQYF; CDR3 DNA: TGTGCCAGCAGTTTAGCAGGGCCTCAGAGGACCCAGTACTTC
D gene: .; clone size: once; CDR3 length: 14; V gene: TRBV5-1; J gene: TRBJ1-1; CDR3 protein: CASRGEGVNTEAFF; CDR3 DNA: TGCGCCAGCAGGGGAGAGGGAGTGAACACTGAAGCTTTCTTT
D gene: TRBD2; clone size: .; CDR3 length: 12; V gene: TRBV19; J gene: TRBJ2-3; CDR3 protein: CASRLAGDTQYF; CDR3 DNA: TGTGCCAGCAGACTAGCGGGGGATACGCAGTATTTT
D gene: TRBD2; clone size: once; CDR3 length: 14; V gene: TRBV9; J gene: TRBJ2-3; CDR3 protein: CASSVAGGPDTQYF; CDR3 DNA: TGTGCCAGCAGCGTAGCGGGAGGGCCAGATACGCAGTATTTT
D gene: .; clone size: .; CDR3 length: 13; V gene: TRBV11-2; J gene: TRBJ1-1; CDR3 protein: CASSAGGSTEAFF; CDR3 DNA: TGTGCCAGCAGCGCCGGGGGGAGCACTGAAGCTTTCTTT
D gene: TRBD2; clone size: .; CDR3 length: 17; V gene: TRBV5-5; J gene: TRBJ2-3; CDR3 protein: CASSLVRLAVTTDTQYF; CDR3 DNA: TGTGCCAGCAGCTTAGTTAGACTAGCAGTCACAACAGATACGCAGTATTTT
D gene: .; clone size: .; CDR3 length: 13; V gene: TRBV13; J gene: TRBJ1-4; CDR3 protein: CASSHRVGEKLFF; CDR3 DNA: TGTGCCAGCAGCCACAGGGTGGGTGAAAAACTGTTTTTT
D gene: TRBD2; clone size: .; CDR3 length: 16; V gene: TRBV19; J gene: TRBJ2-7; CDR3 protein: CASSIGGTSPTREQYF; CDR3 DNA: TGTGCCAGTAGTATTGGGGGGACTAGCCCCACTCGGGAGCAGTACTTC
D gene: .; clone size: .; CDR3 length: 15; V gene: TRBV9; J gene: TRBJ2-2; CDR3 protein: CASSSRTANTGELFF; CDR3 DNA: TGTGCCAGCAGCTCCCGGACAGCGAACACCGGGGAGCTGTTTTTT
D gene: .; clone size: once; CDR3 length: 17; V gene: TRBV7-2; J gene: TRBJ1-2; CDR3 protein: CASSSGPGSWTNYGYTF; CDR3 DNA: TGTGCCAGCAGCTCCGGACCGGGGAGTTGGACTAACTATGGCTACACCTTC
D gene: .; clone size: .; CDR3 length: 13; V gene: TRBV6-1; J gene: TRBJ1-5; CDR3 protein: CACGTEINQPQHF; CDR3 DNA: TGTGCCTGCGGGACCGAGATAAATCAGCCCCAGCATTTT